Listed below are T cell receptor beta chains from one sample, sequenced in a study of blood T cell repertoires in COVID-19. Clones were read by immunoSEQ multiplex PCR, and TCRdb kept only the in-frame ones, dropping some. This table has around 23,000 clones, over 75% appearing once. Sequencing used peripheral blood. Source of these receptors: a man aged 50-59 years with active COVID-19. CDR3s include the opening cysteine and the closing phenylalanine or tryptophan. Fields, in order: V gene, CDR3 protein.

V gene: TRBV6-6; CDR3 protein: CASSRAREWTAYEQYF
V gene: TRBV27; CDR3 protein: CASRRHSGNTIYF
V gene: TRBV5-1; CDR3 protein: CASSLTKGGLGVNEQFF
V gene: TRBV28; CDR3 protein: CASSLVQGTEAFF
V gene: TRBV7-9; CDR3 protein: CASSLLGGGEKLFF
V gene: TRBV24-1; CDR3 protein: CATARGDTQYF
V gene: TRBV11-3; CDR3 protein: CASSLESSALNEQFF
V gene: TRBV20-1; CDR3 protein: CSARAGTGAFF
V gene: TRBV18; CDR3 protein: CASSPVWESTNTEAFF
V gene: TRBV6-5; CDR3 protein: CAIAPDRGGYGYTF
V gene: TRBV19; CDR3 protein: CASSKGLAGGPDTGELFF
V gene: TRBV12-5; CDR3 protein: CASGWRDRTVLPGANVLTF
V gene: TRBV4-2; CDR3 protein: CASSPLGLDSLTVTDTQYF
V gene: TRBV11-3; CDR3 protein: CASSSLGEYAYNEQFF
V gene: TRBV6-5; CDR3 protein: CASSYDRGFQPQHF
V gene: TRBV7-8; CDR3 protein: CASSFFREGGETDTQYF
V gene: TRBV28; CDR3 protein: CASSPGTYKYNEQFF
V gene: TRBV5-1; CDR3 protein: CASSLDRTASSGEKLFF
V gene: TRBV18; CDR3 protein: CASSPNSGLAGGPETQYF
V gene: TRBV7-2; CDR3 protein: CASSLYLAGGVDNEQFF
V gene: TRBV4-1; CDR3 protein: CASSQAVTASTEAFF
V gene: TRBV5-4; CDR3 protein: CASSQVLGQDTEQFF
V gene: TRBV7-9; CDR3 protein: CASSLVGTGNSPLHF
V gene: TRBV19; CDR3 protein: CASSGGGGYEQYF
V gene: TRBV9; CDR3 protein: CASSVEDGGLWDSSLSGGANVLTF
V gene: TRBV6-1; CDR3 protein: CASSDRLAGGPKLSLNEQFF
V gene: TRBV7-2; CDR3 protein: CASSGPLRQGREKLFF
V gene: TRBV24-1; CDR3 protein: CAYRGTVGGRDYNEQFF
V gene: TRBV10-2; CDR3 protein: CASSITGDVFAGELFF
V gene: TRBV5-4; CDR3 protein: CASSSNLDYYNSPLHF
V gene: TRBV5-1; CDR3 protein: CASSTGTFRELFF
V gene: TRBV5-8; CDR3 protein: CASSPRRRAGSPYEQYF
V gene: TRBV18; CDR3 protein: CASSPRPGPSYEQYF
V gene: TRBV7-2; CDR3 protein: CASSISGIQYNEQFF
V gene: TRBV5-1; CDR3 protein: CASSHGLAGSQYF
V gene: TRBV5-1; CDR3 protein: CASTWGREGGAYEQYF
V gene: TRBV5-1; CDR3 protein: CASTARFEQFF
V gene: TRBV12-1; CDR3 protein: CATRIESNTEAFF
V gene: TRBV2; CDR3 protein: CASSVRPGTGLQFF
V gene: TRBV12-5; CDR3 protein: CASGPGQASPGELFF
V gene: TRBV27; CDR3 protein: CASSPRRSGSPLHF
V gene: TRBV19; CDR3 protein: CASSIGGVQETQYF
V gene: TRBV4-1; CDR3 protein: CASREGEGQPQHF
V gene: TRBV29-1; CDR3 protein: CSVESGFEFETQYF
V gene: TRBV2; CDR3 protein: CASSEAAGAGYNEQFF
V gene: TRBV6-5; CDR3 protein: CASRTGEGIYGYTF
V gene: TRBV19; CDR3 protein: CASSPSAGLSTDTQYF
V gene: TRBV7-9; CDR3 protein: CASSLEGSTDTQYF
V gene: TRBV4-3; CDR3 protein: CASSQDRDSLYGYTF
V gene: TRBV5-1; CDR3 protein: CASSLRTGGRDEQYF
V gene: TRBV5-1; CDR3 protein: CASTLRGQGESSGANVLTF
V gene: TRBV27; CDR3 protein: CASSSRDRGPEQYF
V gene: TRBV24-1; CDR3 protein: CATSAPRGLANTGELFF
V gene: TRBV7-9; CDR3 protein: CASSPRGRGRENEQFF